This T cell receptor beta chain derives from a study of pediatric ulcerative colitis. Findings and caveats of the study: Clonal expansions reduced rectal repertoire diversity in acute severe colitis. Compared with controls, ulcerative colitis showed greater blood-rectum clone sharing. Blood-derived T cells may be present in rectal pinch biopsies.

This clone has just a few counts. Its cognate antigen is unknown. The survey-level immunoSEQ assay was used. Some clones are missing from TCRdb's copy, which holds only in-frame ones; the method was immunoSEQ multiplex PCR. The profile shows 15,000 to 20,000 clones, roughly 80% of them singletons. V was pared by 3 bases and J by 0 bases, with 9 bases between. This CDR3 is built from 14 residues. The germline CDR1 and CDR2 sequences are LNHDA and SQIVND (reference sequence). Rectal tissue came from one to two pinch biopsies taken at colonoscopy. The sample consisted of gut tissue. The TCR was taken from a boy between 10 and 17 years old who was a control in a study of pediatric ulcerative colitis. This chain connects TRBV19 to TRBJ2-7; D not certain. CDR3 DNA: TGTGCCAGTAGTATGGGTAGGAGCTCCTACGAGCAGTACTTC. Protein product: CASSMGRSSYEQYF.